The 7 T cell receptor beta chains listed next were all sequenced from one sample in a study of blood T cells in healthy people across ages. PCR was performed a second time for about 6 to 12 cycles using a sample-barcoded 5' primer and a J-beta primer mix. TCRdb reprocessed the 5' RACE reads with MiXCR, giving one entry per CDR3 protein. The table lists approximately 1,700,000 distinct CDR3 sequences, about 39% of them singletons, with approximately 22% in the top ten. Sequencing was done on a sample of blood. The receptor source for this set is a human donor in good health.

This clonotype came up many times. This chain joins TRBV5-6 and TRBJ1-6; a possible D gene is TRBD1 (5 bases). From germline, CDR1 is SGHDT and CDR2 YYEEEE. The CDR3 spans 15 residues. Trimming stripped 2 bases from V and 3 bases from J, with 9 bases between. The CDR3 bases are TGTGCCAGCAGCTTAAGGGACCTCTATAATTCACCCCTCCACTTT. It is translated as CASSLRDLYNSPLHF. Together with reference TRBV5-6 and TRBJ1-6, the CDR3 gives the full variable domain: DAGVTQSPTHLIKTRGQQVTLRCSPKSGHDTVSWYQQALGQGPQFIFQYYEEEERQRGNFPDRFSGHQFPNYSSELNVNALLLGDSALYLCASSLRDLYNSPLHFGNGTRLTVT.

The chain has TRBV29-1 and TRBJ1-6; 10 bases line up with TRBD1. The V and J ends lost 6 bases and 11 bases, in that order; junction bases with no gene match: 7. CDR3 length: 13 amino acids. Looked up from germline, CDR1 is SQVTM and CDR2 is ANQGSEA. CDR3 nucleotide sequence: TGCAGCGTCCGGGACAGGGGTTTGCCACCCCTCCACTTT. This gives the protein CSVRDRGLPPLHF. Using reference TRBV29-1 and TRBJ1-6 for the parts outside the CDR3, the full variable domain is SAVISQKPSRDICQRGTSLTIQCQVDSQVTMMFWYRQQPGQSLTLIATANQGSEATYESGFVIDKFPISRPNLTFSTLTVSNMSPEDSSIYLCSVRDRGLPPLHFGNGTRLTVT.

V and J are TRBV7-2 and TRBJ2-6; D not certain. Germline V gene data show CDR1 as SGHTA and CDR2 as FQGNSA. Trimming pared 1 base from V and 0 bases from J, leaving 13 bases between. CDR3 size: 18 residues. In nucleotides, the CDR3 is TGTGCCAGCAGCTTAGGTCTGTTGGCCCTCTCTGGGGCCAACGTCCTGACTTTC. Its protein product is CASSLGLLALSGANVLTF.

In DNA, the CDR3 is TGTGCCAGCAGCATTGGACACCTCTATGGCTACACCTTC. Translated, it gives CASSIGHLYGYTF. V is TRBV5-6 and J is TRBJ1-2; D perhaps matches TRBD1 (5 bases). Germline V gene data show CDR1 as SGHDT and CDR2 as YYEEEE. V gave up 4 bases and J gave up 4 bases, with 11 bases separating them. There are 13 residues in the CDR3.

This clonotype was detected a few times. The chain joins TRBV7-9 to TRBJ2-5; D might be TRBD1 or TRBD2, each matching 5 bases. Germline lookup yields CDR1 SEHNR and CDR2 FQNEAQ (reference sequence). CDR3 length: 16 amino acids. Trimming left V 2 bases short and J 2 bases short, with 15 bases between. CDR3 region: CASSLSRGPFQETQYF. For the CDR3, the DNA is TGTGCCAGCAGCTTATCCCGGGGCCCCTTTCAAGAGACCCAGTACTTC.

This clonotype turned up a few times. This sequence joins TRBV2 and TRBJ1-2; 7 positions agree with TRBD1. V was pared by 7 bases and J by 4 bases, with 12 bases of the junction left unmatched. The germline V gene has CDR1 SNHLY and CDR2 FYNNEI. The CDR3 consists of 15 residues. The CDR3 DNA reads as TGTGCCAGCATTGAGGGAGGGGGCTTAGGCTATGGCTACACCTTC. It specifies CASIEGGGLGYGYTF.

This clonotype was picked up many times. At one boundary the junction diverges from the germline segment, which might be a read error. CDR3 region: CASSLTGPDTQYF. The CDR3 bases are TGTGCCAGCAGCTTAACAGGACCAGATACGCAGTATTTT. The chain employs TRBV5-1 and TRBJ2-3; D possibly corresponds to TRBD1 (5 bases). The CDR3 has 13 residues. Germline V gives CDR1 SGHRS, CDR2 YFSETQ. Looking up the rest from reference TRBV5-1 and TRBJ2-3 gives the full variable domain: KAGVTQTPRYLIKTRGQQVTLSCSPISGHRSVSWYQQTPGQGLQFLFEYFSETQRNKGNFPGRFSGRQFSNSRSEMNVSTLELGDSALYLCASSLTGPDTQYFGPGTRLTVL.